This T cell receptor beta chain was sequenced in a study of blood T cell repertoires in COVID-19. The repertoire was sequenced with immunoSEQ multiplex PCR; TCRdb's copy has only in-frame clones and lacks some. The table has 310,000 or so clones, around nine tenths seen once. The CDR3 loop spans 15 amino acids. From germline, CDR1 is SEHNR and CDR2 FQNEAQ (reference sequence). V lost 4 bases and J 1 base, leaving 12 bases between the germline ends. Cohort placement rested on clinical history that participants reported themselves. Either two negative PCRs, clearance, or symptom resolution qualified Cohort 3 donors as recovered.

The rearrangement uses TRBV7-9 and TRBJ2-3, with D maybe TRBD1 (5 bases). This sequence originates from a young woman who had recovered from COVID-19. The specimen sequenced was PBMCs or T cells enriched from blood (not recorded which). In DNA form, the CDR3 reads TGTGCCAGCAGCTCAAGACAGCTCCGCACAGATACGCAGTATTTT. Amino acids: CASSSRQLRTDTQYF.